A single sample is the source of the 9 T cell receptor beta chains below, sequenced in a study of blood T cell repertoires in COVID-19. The table came from immunoSEQ multiplex PCR; TCRdb's copy has only in-frame clones and leaves some out. The data hold roughly 80,000 clones, with approximately 88% observed a single time. Sequenced: peripheral blood. Source of these receptors: a man in his forties or fifties with active COVID-19.

The chain employs TRBV6-6 and TRBJ2-7; TRBD1 is a possible D gene (7 bases). Germline CDR1 MNHNY, CDR2 SVGAGI (reference sequence). V lost 2 bases to trimming and J lost 0 bases, with 14 bases between them. CDR3 size: 16 residues. DNA for the CDR3: TGTGCCAGCAGTTACGCGGGACAGCGCAGCTCCTACGAGCAGTACTTC. Its translation: CASSYAGQRSSYEQYF.

This clone was counted only a few times. The chain has TRBV4-1 and TRBJ1-2, with TRBD1 matching 8 bases. Looked up from germline, CDR1 is MGHRA and CDR2 is YSYEKL. J lost 8 bases, V lost 7 bases, and 15 bases had no gene match. This CDR3 has 15 residues. DNA of the CDR3: TGCGCCAGCAATAAAGGAAAAGACAGGGGAAACGGCTACACCTTC. Residues: CASNKGKDRGNGYTF.

This clone has a handful of counts. V is TRBV5-4 and J is TRBJ1-6; TRBD1 agrees at 9 bases. Losses at the gene ends were 3 bases for V and 5 bases for J; bases not matched to a gene: 6. Per germline, CDR1 SGHNT and CDR2 YYREEE (reference sequence). The CDR3 extends over 16 amino acids. CDR3 sequence reads: CASSSSGTGNNSPLHF. CDR3 DNA sequence: TGTGCCAGCAGCTCCTCCGGGACAGGGAATAATTCACCCCTCCACTTT.

The J gene is TRBJ1-1, the V gene TRBV5-1; D possibly corresponds to TRBD1 (6 bases). Germline assignment: CDR1 SGHRS and CDR2 YFSETQ. CDR3 size: 13 residues. V lost 3 bases and J lost 11, with 17 bases in between. The CDR3 DNA follows: TGCGCCAGCAGCTCCCAAAACAGGGTCGGGGCTTTCTTT. Translation gives CASSSQNRVGAFF.

This clone was counted between two and nine times. This chain links TRBV5-4 with TRBJ1-1, with a tentative D call TRBD1 (6 bases). The germline V gene has CDR1 SGHNT and CDR2 YYREEE (reference sequence). The V gene lost 9 bases and the J gene lost 0 bases, with 15 bases spanning the gap. The CDR3 extends over 14 amino acids. The CDR3 DNA follows: TGTGCCATTTGGCCGGGACAAATGAACACTGAAGCTTTCTTT. As protein: CAIWPGQMNTEAFF.

This chain uses TRBV28 with TRBJ1-2; D not resolved. V lost 6 bases and J 8 bases, leaving 19 bases between the germline ends. Germline loops: CDR1 MDHEN, CDR2 SYDVKM. The CDR3 has 14 residues. Here the CDR3 reads CASSLGESRRGYTF. The CDR3 region has the DNA TGTGCCAGCAGCCTCGGGGAGAGTCGTCGCGGCTACACCTTC.

This rearrangement joins TRBV12-3 or TRBV12-4 to TRBJ1-1; D gene unclear. The CDR3 spans 13 residues. Trimming left V 2 bases short and J 5 bases short, with 9 bases between. The CDR3 sequence: CASSLLAGTEAFF. The DNA for the CDR3 is TGTGCCAGCAGTTTATTGGCCGGGACTGAAGCTTTCTTT.

The chain links TRBV28 to TRBJ1-1; a weak D match, TRBD1 (6 bases). From germline, CDR1 is MDHEN and CDR2 SYDVKM. This CDR3 is 16 amino acids long. The V gene lost 6 bases and the J gene lost 2 bases, with 19 bases spanning the gap. CDR3 loop: CASSHDRDNLNTEAFF. The CDR3 DNA is TGTGCCAGCAGCCATGACCGGGACAACCTAAACACTGAAGCTTTCTTT.

The chain couples TRBV9 to TRBJ2-7; 9 positions agree with TRBD2. The V gene's germline CDR1 is SGDLS and CDR2 YYNGEE. Germline trimming cut 3 bases from V and 5 bases from J; bases unmatched to any gene: 9. The CDR3 length is 15 residues. CDR3 DNA sequence: TGTGCCAGCAGCGGGGTAAGCGGGGGGAGACACGAGCAGTACTTC. Translating it yields CASSGVSGGRHEQYF.